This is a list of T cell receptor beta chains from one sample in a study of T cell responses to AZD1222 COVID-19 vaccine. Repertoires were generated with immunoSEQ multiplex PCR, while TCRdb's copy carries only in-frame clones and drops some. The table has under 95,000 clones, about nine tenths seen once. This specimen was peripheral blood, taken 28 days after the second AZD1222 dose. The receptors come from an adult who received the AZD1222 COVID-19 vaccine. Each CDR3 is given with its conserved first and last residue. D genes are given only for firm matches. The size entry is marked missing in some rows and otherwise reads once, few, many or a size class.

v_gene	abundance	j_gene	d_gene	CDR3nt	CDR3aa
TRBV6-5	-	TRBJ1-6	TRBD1	TGTGCCAGCAGTACGGGACAGGGGAATTCACCCCTCCACTTT	CASSTGQGNSPLHF
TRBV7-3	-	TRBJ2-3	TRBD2	TGTGCCAGCAGCCCTAGCGGGGGAATAGATACGCAGTATTTT	CASSPSGGIDTQYF
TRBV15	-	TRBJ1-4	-	TGTGCCACCAGCTATACGGGGTTAGAAGTACGGAATGAAAAACTGTTTTTT	CATSYTGLEVRNEKLFF
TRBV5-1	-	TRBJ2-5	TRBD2	TGCGCCAGCAGCTTGTCACGTTTTAGCGGGGGGCGAGAGACCCAGTACTTC	CASSLSRFSGGRETQYF
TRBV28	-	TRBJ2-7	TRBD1	TGTGCCAGCAGTGGCCAGGGGGCAGGGCAGTACTTC	CASSGQGAGQYF
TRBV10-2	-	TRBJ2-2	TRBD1	TGCGCCAGCAGTAAGACAGGGCTTACCGGGGAGCTGTTTTTT	CASSKTGLTGELFF
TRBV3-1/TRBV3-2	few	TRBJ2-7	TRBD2	TGTGCCAGCAGCCCCTACCGACTAGCGGGGGGAGAGCAGTACTTC	CASSPYRLAGGEQYF
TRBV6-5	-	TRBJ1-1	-	TGTGCCAGCAGGACCCCGAACACTGAAGCTTTCTTT	CASRTPNTEAFF
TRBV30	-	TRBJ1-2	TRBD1	TGTGCCTGGGGTACAGGGGGCGCTAATGGCTACACCTTC	CAWGTGGANGYTF
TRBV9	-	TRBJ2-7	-	TGTGCCAGCAGCGTAGATCCGGCAACGTACGAGCAGTACTTC	CASSVDPATYEQYF
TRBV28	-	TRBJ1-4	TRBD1	TGTGCCAGCAGTTTTGCGGGACAGGGCAGTATTGAAAAACTGTTTTTT	CASSFAGQGSIEKLFF
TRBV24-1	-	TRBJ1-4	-	TGTGCCACCAGTGACCCTGCTTCGGAAAAACTGTTTTTT	CATSDPASEKLFF
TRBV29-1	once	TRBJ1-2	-	TGCAGCGTTGACGGGTCTGTGGGCGGCTACACCTTC	CSVDGSVGGYTF